One sample yielded the 4 T cell receptor beta chains listed below, sequenced in a study of T cell responses to AZD1222 COVID-19 vaccine. Only in-frame clones appear in the TCRdb table, and some are missing; sequencing was by immunoSEQ multiplex PCR. The sample shows around 130,000 clones, about 90% of them seen only once. The material sequenced was peripheral blood, taken 28 days after the second AZD1222 dose. The receptors here all came from an adult who received the AZD1222 COVID-19 vaccine.

The chain employs TRBV7-9 and TRBJ1-1; D is unclear. Germline loops: CDR1 SEHNR, CDR2 FQNEAQ (reference sequence). The V gene lost 3 bases and the J gene lost 1 base, with 6 bases spanning the gap. The CDR3 consists of 13 residues. The CDR3 reads CASSFDSNTEAFF. CDR3 nucleotides: TGTGCCAGCAGCTTTGATTCGAACACTGAAGCTTTCTTT.

The rearrangement links TRBV6-5 to TRBJ1-2; TRBD1 aligns across 8 bases. Germline V CDR1 and CDR2: MNHEY, SVGAGI. With V trimmed by 2 bases and J by 8 bases, 7 bases remained unmatched. The CDR3 contains 14 residues. CDR3: CASSYDVTGAGYTF. The CDR3 DNA sequence: TGTGCCAGCAGTTACGACGTGACAGGGGCCGGCTACACCTTC.

The V gene is TRBV4-3, the J gene TRBJ1-4, with 7 positions matching TRBD1. The CDR3 is 16 residues long. Germline-derived CDR1 and CDR2 are LGHNA and YSLEER. The J segment lost 10 bases and the V segment lost 3 bases, leaving 14 bases of the junction unmatched. The DNA of the CDR3 is TGCGCCAGCAGCCAGGTTATAACGGGGCAGGGGGGAAAACTGTTTTTT. Translation: CASSQVITGQGGKLFF.

This clone was seen only once. The chain combines TRBV7-9 with TRBJ1-2, with D unclear. In germline, CDR1 is SEHNR, CDR2 FQNEAQ (reference sequence). The CDR3 is 14 residues long. V was clipped by 2 bases and J by 3 bases, with 10 bases between them. For the CDR3, the DNA is TGTGCCAGCAGCTTAACTGGGATAGACTATGGCTACACCTTC. This sequence encodes CASSLTGIDYGYTF.